Included here is one T cell receptor (beta chain) sequence, with context. This clone has a handful of counts. Its antigen remains undetermined. Per-nucleotide qualities are absent, and no much larger clonotype sits a single base away. This specimen comes from a study of fetal regulatory T cell absence and autoimmunity (dated by TCRdb to the late 2010s). About the full investigation: Autoimmunity of the exocrine pancreas was seen in the IPEX patients even though clinical diabetes was absent.

Findings and caveats that apply to the study as a whole: TRB gene family usage was broadly similar between cord blood and pancreas, resembling published neonatal and adult repertoires. Compared with cord blood, the pancreas TCR compartment showed significant oligoclonal enrichment, and some top clones were enriched more than 85-fold. The oligoclonal enrichment was taken as support for antigen-driven autoimmunity in the pancreas before birth in IPEX syndrome.

Genomic DNA obtained from frozen pancreas tissue was processed for repertoire sequencing. The DNeasy Blood and Tissue Kit was used to extract roughly 1.9-3.2 ug of genomic DNA from either umbilical cord blood or frozen pancreas. Amplification and barcoding of TCRbeta CDR3 regions were carried out by two-step multiplex PCR on the immunoSEQ human TCRbeta survey platform. Sequencing of the libraries was done on Illumina instruments, and IgH was sequenced in parallel from the same samples. The original pipeline was this. Raw reads were filtered against IMGT V, D, J definitions and binned by a nearest-neighbor algorithm to remove PCR and sequencing errors. Clones were defined by identical nucleotide sequence; differential abundance between tissues used per-clone Fisher exact tests with pFDR threshold p<0.01. Clones whose frequencies were too low for statistical inference were excluded by a minimum inclusion filter of 10 in either sample. Pairwise clonal comparisons used the immunoSEQ Analyzer, and gene family usage was assessed with IMGT tools. This is the immuneACCESS table as TCRdb keeps it, with only in-frame sequences that have V and J called. A part of the clones is gone; compared with another copy, unresolved V genes explain less than half, and the rest is unexplained. V and J calls and clone size are as listed in that table; D and trimming were resolved from the DNA. The table for this sample lists about 95,000 clones; about two thirds of them were counted only once. The top ten clones comprise 2% of the sample.

The CDR3 starts with the cysteine, ends with the phenylalanine, and has 12 residues. Only CDR3 DNA remains: 36 bases, in frame from the first base. The germline V gene (reference sequence) provides CDR1 MNHNY and CDR2 SVGAGI. V is cut by 4 bases and J by 11 bases, and the space between the germline ends is 12 bases. The origin of this receptor is a male donor with IPEX syndrome. The rearranged segments are TRBV6-6 and TRBJ1-5; the D gene lacks a confident call. Sequencing used pancreas tissue. Here the CDR3 is given as CASSFRSSSQHF. The nucleotides are TGTGCCAGCAGTTTCCGGAGTTCGTCCCAGCATTTT.